The 18 T cell receptor beta chains presented below share a single source sample, sequenced in a study of blood T cell repertoires in COVID-19 (dated by TCRdb to 2020 to 2022). Receptor amplification or capture employed the immunoSEQ multiplex PCR assay. Drawn from immuneACCESS, this table holds only the in-frame rearrangements with V and J called that TCRdb kept. Clones are partly lost; checked studies trace under half to an unresolved V gene and leave the rest unexplained. For this sample the table gives under 250,000 clones, of which approximately 88% were detected only once. The ten largest account for about 3.5% of the sample. Sequencing was done on a sample of PBMCs or T cells enriched from blood (not recorded which). The receptors shown here come from a woman younger than 45 who had been exposed to COVID-19.

The rearrangement uses TRBV5-5 and TRBJ1-5; TRBD1 is a possible D gene (6 bases). CDR3 size: 14 residues. Germline-derived CDR1 and CDR2 are SGHKS and YYEKEE (reference sequence). V lost 2 bases and J lost 7, with 13 bases in between. The CDR3: CASSFGGAGQPQHF. As DNA, the CDR3 is TGTGCCAGCAGCTTTGGGGGGGCCGGCCAGCCCCAGCATTTT.

V gene TRBV27 combines with J gene TRBJ2-1; 9 positions match TRBD1. Looked up from germline, CDR1 is MNHEY and CDR2 is SMNVEV (reference sequence). The CDR3 loop spans 14 amino acids. V gave up 7 bases and J gave up 7 bases; unmatched junction bases: 8. The CDR3 here is CASTPWTGVNEQFF. The CDR3 DNA reads as TGTGCCAGCACCCCGTGGACAGGGGTTAATGAGCAGTTCTTC.

The gene calls are TRBV5-4 and TRBJ1-2; a possible D gene is TRBD1 (6 bases). Trimming took 4 bases from V and 5 from J, leaving 15 bases between them. The germline V gene has CDR1 SGHNT and CDR2 YYREEE (reference sequence). The CDR3 runs to 14 residues. The CDR3 DNA sequence: TGTGCCAGCAGCCCGGTTGGGGGCGAATATGGCTACACCTTC. It yields the protein CASSPVGGEYGYTF.

The chain combines TRBV12-3 or TRBV12-4 with TRBJ2-1, with a tentative D call TRBD2 (5 bases). Trimming removed 7 bases at V and 5 bases at J, with 12 bases between. The CDR3 has 13 amino acids. The CDR3 spells CASKREFDNEQFF. The CDR3 nucleotides read TGTGCCAGCAAGAGGGAGTTCGACAATGAGCAGTTCTTC.

V usage is TRBV14 and J usage is TRBJ2-1, with a weak D call TRBD2 (7 bases). This CDR3 is built from 15 residues. The germline V and J ends were trimmed by 4 bases and 4 bases, with 14 bases remaining between them. Germline V gene data show CDR1 as SGHDN and CDR2 as FVKESK. CDR3 DNA: TGTGCCAGCAGCCGAGGGGGGGACCCTTACAATGAGCAGTTCTTC. Protein sequence: CASSRGGDPYNEQFF. Drawing the rest from reference TRBV14 and TRBJ2-1, the complete variable domain is EAGVTQFPSHSVIEKGQTVTLRCDPISGHDNLYWYRRVMGKEIKFLLHFVKESKQDESGMPNNRFLAERTGGTYSTLKVQPAELEDSGVYFCASSRGGDPYNEQFFGPGTRLTVL.

V and J are TRBV10-3 and TRBJ2-1; D possibly corresponds to TRBD1 (5 bases). Between the trimmed V and J ends, which lost 4 bases and 8 bases, there was a span of 18 bases. This CDR3 comprises 15 residues. Germline CDR1 and CDR2: ENHRY and SYGVKD. CDR3 residues: CAISVPGWGSDEQFF. The CDR3 DNA is TGTGCCATCAGTGTCCCGGGTTGGGGCAGCGATGAGCAGTTCTTC.

V gene TRBV27 combines with J gene TRBJ2-6, with 8 bases lining up with TRBD1. V shed 5 bases and J 2 bases; nucleotides not matched to a gene: 5. Looked up from germline, CDR1 is MNHEY and CDR2 is SMNVEV (reference sequence). CDR3 length: 16 amino acids. This CDR3 reads CASSGRQGTGANVLTF. CDR3 nucleotides: TGTGCCAGCAGTGGACGACAGGGGACTGGGGCCAACGTCCTGACTTTC.

The chain links TRBV28 to TRBJ1-2; D is undetermined. The germline gives CDR1 MDHEN, CDR2 SYDVKM. V lost 3 bases to trimming and J lost 4 bases, with 9 bases between them. CDR3 length: 13 amino acids. CDR3 in DNA: TGTGCCAGCAGTTTGGCGCAGGCCTATGGCTACACCTTC. Its translation is CASSLAQAYGYTF.

This clone came up once. CDR3 amino acids: CASREAGRLYNEQFF. The CDR3 DNA reads as TGTGCCAGCAGAGAGGCAGGGCGGTTATACAATGAGCAGTTCTTC. The chain joins TRBV2 to TRBJ2-1; weak D call: TRBD1 (5 bases). V was cut by 6 bases and J by 4 bases, with 16 bases left in between. The CDR3 is made up of 15 amino acids. Germline assignment: CDR1 SNHLY and CDR2 FYNNEI.

V gene TRBV19 combines with J gene TRBJ1-2; 7 bases match TRBD1. The germline V gene has CDR1 LNHDA and CDR2 SQIVND (reference sequence). V was clipped by 5 bases and J by 3 bases; unmatched bases: 12. There are 16 residues in the CDR3. CDR3 amino acids: CASSQPLTGIDYGYTF. CDR3 sequence (DNA): TGTGCCAGTAGTCAGCCCTTGACAGGGATCGACTATGGCTACACCTTC.

This clone has just one count. V usage is TRBV2 and J usage is TRBJ2-1; TRBD1 aligns across 9 bases. V lost 10 bases and J lost 9; bases outside the gene matches: 10. Per germline, CDR1 SNHLY and CDR2 FYNNEI. This CDR3 has 13 amino acids. CDR3 nucleotide sequence: TGTGCCATTCCCGGGACAGGGCGCGGTGAGCAGTTCTTC. Its protein is CAIPGTGRGEQFF.

V and J are TRBV19 and TRBJ1-2; D uncertain. The CDR3 extends over 12 amino acids. V lost 8 bases, J lost 1 base, and 8 bases lay in between. Germline assignment: CDR1 LNHDA and CDR2 SQIVND (reference sequence). CDR3 DNA sequence: TGTGCCAGTGCACAGATTAACTATGGCTACACCTTC. The encoded protein is CASAQINYGYTF.

The chain uses TRBV12-5 and TRBJ2-2; 9 nucleotides agree with TRBD2. The germline V gene has CDR1 LGHNT and CDR2 FRNRAP. The CDR3 runs 17 residues. V shed 3 bases and J 7 bases; nucleotides not matched to a gene: 12. The CDR3 region is CASGFPGAGGNNGELFF. The CDR3 nucleotides read TGTGCTAGTGGTTTCCCAGGTGCGGGAGGGAATAACGGGGAGCTGTTTTTT.

The DNA of the CDR3 is TGTGCCAGCAGCTCTACGCCACTTACCGGGACTAGGGGGGAGACCCAGTACTTC. Translated, it gives CASSSTPLTGTRGETQYF. J is TRBJ2-5 and V is TRBV7-3; 8 bases align to TRBD2. The junction had 18 bases not matched to a gene; V was cut back by 4 bases and J by 5 bases. The CDR3 runs 18 residues. Per germline, CDR1 SGHTA and CDR2 FQGTGA.

This clone was seen just once. This chain uses TRBV7-8 with TRBJ1-3, with 7 bases aligning to TRBD1. With 1 base clipped from V and 4 bases from J, the junction kept 4 bases outside the gene matches. Germline loops: CDR1 SGHVS, CDR2 FQNEAQ. CDR3 size: 15 residues. Written as DNA, the CDR3 is TGTGCCAGCAGCTTAGTACAGGGGATAGGAAACACCATATATTTT. Residues: CASSLVQGIGNTIYF.

The V call is TRBV9, the J call TRBJ1-2, with no clear D. This CDR3 contains 14 residues. CDR1 SGDLS and CDR2 YYNGEE come from the germline V gene. The V end was cut by 4 bases, the J end by 8 bases, with 18 bases between. The DNA of the CDR3 is TGTGCCAGCAGCCCAAAGACCGGTTTGGGCGGCTACACCTTC. Residues: CASSPKTGLGGYTF.

CDR3 DNA: TGCGCCAGCAGCCGGTCATGGACTAGCGGAAGCCAAGAGACCCAGTACTTC. Protein: CASSRSWTSGSQETQYF. The genes are TRBV5-1 and TRBJ2-5, with 10 bases that match TRBD2. V shed 4 bases, J shed 1 base, and the junction held 10 bases outside the gene matches. The CDR3 has 17 residues. The germline V gene encodes CDR1 SGHRS and CDR2 YFSETQ.

This chain links TRBV12-5 with TRBJ2-1, with D tentatively TRBD1 (5 bases). The CDR3 spans 14 residues. Germline values: CDR1 LGHNT, CDR2 FRNRAP. V dropped 2 bases and J dropped 6 bases, with 11 bases sitting between them. The CDR3 coding sequence is TGTGCTAGTGGTTTGTCTGGGGCGGCCAATGAGCAGTTCTTC. It specifies CASGLSGAANEQFF. Full variable domain (outside the CDR3, taken from reference TRBV12-5 and TRBJ2-1): DARVTQTPRHKVTEMGQEVTMRCQPILGHNTVFWYRQTMMQGLELLAYFRNRAPLDDSGMPKDRFSAEMPDATLATLKIQPSEPRDSAVYFCASGLSGAANEQFFGPGTRLTVL.